This TCR beta chain was captured in a study of blood T cell repertoires in COVID-19. Source study methods: Reference gene primers were amplified, and this amplification served to estimate nucleated cell counts. Method: immunoSEQ multiplex PCR; TCRdb's copy keeps in-frame clones and lacks some. The DNA gave D and trimming, while V, J and clone size come from that table. This table has 250,000 or so clones, roughly 84% appearing once. V lost 1 base, J lost 6 bases, and 7 bases stayed unmatched. Germline V lookup: CDR1 WSHSY, CDR2 SAAADI. The CDR3 covers 16 residues. Sequencing was carried out using PBMCs or T cells enriched from blood (not recorded which). The clonotype comes from a man aged 50 to 59 who had recovered from COVID-19. The rearrangement links TRBV10-2 to TRBJ2-1; TRBD2 matches at 9 bases. The CDR3 coding sequence is TGCGCCAGCAGTGAGTGGTTGGGGCGGGGGGGCAATGAGCAGTTCTTC. It is translated as CASSEWLGRGGNEQFF.